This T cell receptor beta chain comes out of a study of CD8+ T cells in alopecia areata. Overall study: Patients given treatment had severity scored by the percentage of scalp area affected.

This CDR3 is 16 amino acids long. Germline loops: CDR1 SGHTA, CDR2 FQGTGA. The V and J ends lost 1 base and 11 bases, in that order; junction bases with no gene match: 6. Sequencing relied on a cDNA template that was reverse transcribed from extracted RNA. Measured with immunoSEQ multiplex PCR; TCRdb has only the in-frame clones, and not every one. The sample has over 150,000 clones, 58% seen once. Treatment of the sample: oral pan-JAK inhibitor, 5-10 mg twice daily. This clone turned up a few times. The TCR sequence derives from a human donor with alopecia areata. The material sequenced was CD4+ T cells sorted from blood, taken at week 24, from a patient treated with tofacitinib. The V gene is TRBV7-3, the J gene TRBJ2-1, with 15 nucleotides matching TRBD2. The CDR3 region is CASSLSLGLAGGKQFF. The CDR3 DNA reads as TGTGCCAGCAGCTTAAGTTTGGGACTAGCGGGAGGAAAGCAGTTCTTC.